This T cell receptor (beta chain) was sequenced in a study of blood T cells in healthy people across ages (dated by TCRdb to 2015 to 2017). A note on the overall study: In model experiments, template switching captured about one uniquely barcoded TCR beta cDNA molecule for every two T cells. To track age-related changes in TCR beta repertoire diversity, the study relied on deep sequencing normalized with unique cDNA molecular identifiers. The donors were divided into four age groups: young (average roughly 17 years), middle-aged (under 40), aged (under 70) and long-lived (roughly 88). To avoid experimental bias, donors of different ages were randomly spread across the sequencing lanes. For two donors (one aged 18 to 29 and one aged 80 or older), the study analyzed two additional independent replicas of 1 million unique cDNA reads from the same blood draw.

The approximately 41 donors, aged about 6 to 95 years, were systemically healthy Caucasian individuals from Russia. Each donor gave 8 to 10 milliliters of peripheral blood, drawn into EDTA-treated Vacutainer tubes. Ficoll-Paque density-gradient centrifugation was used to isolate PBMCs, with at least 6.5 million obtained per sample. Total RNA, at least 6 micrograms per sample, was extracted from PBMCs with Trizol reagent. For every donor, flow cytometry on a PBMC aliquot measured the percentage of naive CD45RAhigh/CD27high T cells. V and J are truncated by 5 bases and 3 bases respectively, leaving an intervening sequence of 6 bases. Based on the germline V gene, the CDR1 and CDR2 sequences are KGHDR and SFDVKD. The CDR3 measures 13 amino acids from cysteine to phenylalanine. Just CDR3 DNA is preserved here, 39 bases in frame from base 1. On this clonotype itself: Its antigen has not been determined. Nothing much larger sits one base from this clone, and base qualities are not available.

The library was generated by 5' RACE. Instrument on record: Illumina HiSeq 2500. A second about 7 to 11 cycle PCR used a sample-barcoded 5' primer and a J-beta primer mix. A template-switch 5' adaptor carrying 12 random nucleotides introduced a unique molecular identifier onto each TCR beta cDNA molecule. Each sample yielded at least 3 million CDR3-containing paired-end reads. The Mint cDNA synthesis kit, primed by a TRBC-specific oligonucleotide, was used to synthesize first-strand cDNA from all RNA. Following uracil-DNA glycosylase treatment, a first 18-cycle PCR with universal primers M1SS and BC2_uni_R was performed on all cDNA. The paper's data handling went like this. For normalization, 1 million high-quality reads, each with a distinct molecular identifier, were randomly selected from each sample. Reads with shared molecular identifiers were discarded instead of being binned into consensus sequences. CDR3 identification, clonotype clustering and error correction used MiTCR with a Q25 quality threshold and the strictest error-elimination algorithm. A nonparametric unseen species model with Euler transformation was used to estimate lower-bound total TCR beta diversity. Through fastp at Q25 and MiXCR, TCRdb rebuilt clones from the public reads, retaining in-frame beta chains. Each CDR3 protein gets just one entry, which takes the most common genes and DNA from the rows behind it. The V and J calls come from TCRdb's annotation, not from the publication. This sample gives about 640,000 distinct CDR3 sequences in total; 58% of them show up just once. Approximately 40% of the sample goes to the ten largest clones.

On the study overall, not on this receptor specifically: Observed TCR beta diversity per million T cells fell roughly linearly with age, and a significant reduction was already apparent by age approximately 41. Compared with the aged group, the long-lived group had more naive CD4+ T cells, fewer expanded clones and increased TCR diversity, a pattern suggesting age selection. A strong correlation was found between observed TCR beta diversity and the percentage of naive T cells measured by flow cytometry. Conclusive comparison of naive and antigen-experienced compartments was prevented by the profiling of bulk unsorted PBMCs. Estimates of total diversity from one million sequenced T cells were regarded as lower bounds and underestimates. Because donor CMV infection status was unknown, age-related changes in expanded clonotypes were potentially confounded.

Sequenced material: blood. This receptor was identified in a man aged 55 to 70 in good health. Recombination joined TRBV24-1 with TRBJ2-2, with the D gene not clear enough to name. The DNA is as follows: TGTGCCACCAGTGTCGGGCACACCGGGGAGCTGTTTTTT. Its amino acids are CATSVGHTGELFF.